The clone carrying this TCR beta chain was counted a few times. Its matching antigen is unknown. This specimen belongs to a study of T cell responses to AZD1222 COVID-19 vaccine. General study points: Of spike-specific TCRs, nearly half reportedly target regions left unmutated in variants. White British donors predominated, females outnumbered males, and clonal diversity was possibly underestimated. Spike-specific TCR repertoires showed rising breadth and depth after two AZD1222 doses. The study found vaccine-associated CD4 TCRs spanning spike, dominant at 160-218 and 743-854.

The protocol was immunoSEQ multiplex PCR, while the TCRdb copy is restricted to in-frame clones and leaves out a portion. Of approximately 150,000 clones in the sample, approximately 88% are singletons; the top ten hold about 3.3%. The V end lost 0 bases, the J end lost 6 bases, and 10 bases lay between the germline ends. Germline loops: CDR1 SGDLS, CDR2 YYNGEE. The CDR3 is 13 amino acids. This chain links TRBV9 with TRBJ2-7; the D gene is possibly TRBD1 (5 bases). The input for sequencing was peripheral blood, taken on day 0 of MenACWY control vaccination. The clonotype was recovered from an adult in good health. The CDR3 nucleotides are TGTGCCAGCAGCGTAGACGACAGTCCCGAGCAGTACTTC. It is translated as CASSVDDSPEQYF.